What follows is one TCR beta chain and its context. Its target is not known. Using immunoSEQ multiplex PCR, the repertoire was profiled, and TCRdb retains in-frame clones only, with some absent. Of fewer than 350,000 clones listed, 88% are singletons. These data come from a study of cytomegalovirus exposure and HLA in healthy donors. Notes on the study in general: The study labeled fewer than 200 TCR beta chains cytomegalovirus-associated. In vitro, a few CMV-associated chains proved specific for CMV antigens.

Trimming took off 7 bases at V and 1 base at J, with 11 bases between the two ends. The CDR3 has 14 residues. Germline CDR1 is SNHLY and CDR2 is FYNNEI. The material sequenced was PBMCs. The rearrangement joins TRBV2 to TRBJ1-5, with a possible D match to TRBD1 (6 bases). This TCR was recovered from a woman younger than 35 in good health and CMV-seronegative. CDR3 nucleotide sequence: TGTGCCAGCAATGGGGGCGTGAGCAATCAGCCCCAGCATTTT. Its protein is CASNGGVSNQPQHF.